The 21 T cell receptor beta chains given below trace back to one sample, sequenced in a study of T cell repertoires in cytomegalovirus infection. TCRdb itself ran the reads through MiXCR, one entry per CDR3 protein. The sample has about 440,000 distinct CDR3 sequences; approximately 31% are singletons. Sequences were obtained from PBMCs. The receptors were gathered from a human donor in good health (CMV status not recorded). Some clones in this sample may be carry-over from other donors' samples.

This clonotype was recorded a few times. CDR3 amino acids: CASAVGVGEQYF. In DNA form, the CDR3 reads TGTGCCAGCGCCGTAGGGGTTGGAGAGCAGTACTTC. The V call is TRBV6-2 or TRBV6-3, the J call TRBJ2-7, with D maybe TRBD1 (5 bases). V lost 8 bases and J 7 bases, leaving 15 bases between the germline ends. The CDR3 is made up of 12 amino acids. Germline assignment: CDR1 MNHEY and CDR2 SVGEGT.

The chain links TRBV28 to TRBJ1-4; TRBD1 is a possible D gene (5 bases). V dropped 2 bases and J dropped 4 bases, with 14 bases sitting between them. Germline CDR1 reads MDHEN; CDR2 reads SYDVKM. The CDR3 loop spans 16 amino acids. CDR3: CASSLPQAGVNEKLFF. CDR3 nucleotide sequence: TGTGCCAGCAGTTTACCCCAGGCGGGGGTTAATGAAAAACTGTTTTTT.

The rearrangement links TRBV7-6 to TRBJ2-2, with D possibly TRBD2 on 6 matching bases. Deletions cut 3 bases from V and 4 bases from J, with 15 bases between. Germline V CDR1 and CDR2: SGHVS, FNYEAQ. The length of the CDR3 is 16 residues. CDR3 coding DNA: TGTGCCAGCAGCTTTTCCCCCCGCGGGGCCACCGGGGAGCTGTTTTTT. It translates to CASSFSPRGATGELFF.

Of note for this clonotype: Being one base from a much bigger clone, this may be a read error. The final CDR3 position lacks the conserved phenylalanine or tryptophan, pointing to a likely read error. This sequence joins TRBV7-2 and TRBJ1-5; D is unclear. Trimming shortened V by 4 bases and J by 4 bases, and 8 bases separated the two germline ends. This CDR3 comprises 13 residues. The germline V gene has CDR1 SGHTA and CDR2 FQGNSA. CDR3 nucleotide sequence: TGTGCCAGCAGCTCACAAGCAAATCAGCCCCAGCATTGT. It codes for CASSSQANQPQHC.

This rearrangement joins TRBV24-1 to TRBJ1-5; unclear D gene. The CDR3 contains 14 residues. Trimming pared 5 bases from V and 0 bases from J, leaving 7 bases between. Germline V gene data show CDR1 as KGHDR and CDR2 as SFDVKD. DNA of the CDR3: TGTGCCACCAGTGCGACACTTAGCAATCAGCCCCAGCATTTT. Translation gives CATSATLSNQPQHF.

The sample holds many counts of this clonotype. The CDR3 region is CASSLGGGDRGHTAKNIQYF. The CDR3 DNA reads as TGTGCCAGCAGCTTAGGAGGGGGGGACAGGGGGCATACAGCCAAAAACATTCAGTACTTC. This chain links TRBV7-2 with TRBJ2-4; TRBD1 matches at 12 bases. The CDR3 length is 20 residues. From germline, CDR1 is SGHTA and CDR2 FQGNSA. V dropped 1 base and J dropped 0; count of bases not matched to a gene: 10.

The chain combines TRBV6-1 with TRBJ1-1; 10 bases are a match to TRBD1. The germline CDR1 and CDR2 sequences are MNHNS and SASEGT. V was clipped by 6 bases and J by 4 bases; unmatched bases: 17. This CDR3 region has 18 residues. CDR3 region: CASRKLPGQGFRVTEAFF. DNA of the CDR3: TGTGCCAGCAGGAAGCTACCGGGACAGGGGTTCAGGGTCACTGAAGCTTTCTTT.

This chain links TRBV6-6 with TRBJ1-1; D gene unclear. Germline CDR1 and CDR2: MNHNY and SVGAGI (reference sequence). Deletions cut 2 bases from V and 0 bases from J, with 7 bases between. The CDR3 length is 14 residues. CDR3 sequence: CASSYGHLNTEAFF. In DNA, the CDR3 is TGTGCCAGCAGTTACGGTCACTTGAACACTGAAGCTTTCTTT.

About this clonotype: The junction does not match germline at one end; this may be a read error. The V and J genes are TRBV28 and TRBJ1-6, with TRBD1 as a possible D gene (6 bases). The CDR3 covers 12 residues. Looked up from germline, CDR1 is MDHEN and CDR2 is SYDVKM. The CDR3 nucleotides are TGTGCCAGCAGTTACAGGGTTTCACCCCTCGACTTT. Amino acid sequence: CASSYRVSPLDF.

The chain joins TRBV24-1 to TRBJ2-5; 10 bases map to TRBD1. V shed 9 bases and J 2 bases; nucleotides not matched to a gene: 5. Germline CDR1 and CDR2: KGHDR and SFDVKD. There are 14 residues in the CDR3. Written as DNA, the CDR3 is TGTGCCACCGCGGAGGGACAGGGGCAAGAGACCCAGTACTTC. Translation: CATAEGQGQETQYF.

V and J are TRBV15 and TRBJ1-1; unclear D gene. This CDR3 spans 15 amino acids. Trimming stripped 0 bases from V and 9 bases from J, with 17 bases between. The V gene's germline CDR1 is LNHNV and CDR2 YYDKDF (reference sequence). CDR3 in DNA: TGTGCCACCAGCAGAGATAAGGGTCCCAAGGCCAAAGCTTTCTTT. This translates into CATSRDKGPKAKAFF.

The genes are TRBV3-1 and TRBJ2-3, with D tentatively TRBD2 (7 bases). The CDR3 loop spans 15 amino acids. V lost 4 bases and J 3 bases, leaving 14 bases between the germline ends. The germline CDR1 and CDR2 sequences are LGHDT and YNNKEL (reference sequence). This chain's CDR3 is CASSRRGAGTDTQYF. The CDR3 nucleotides are TGTGCCAGCAGCCGTCGGGGGGCCGGTACAGATACGCAGTATTTT.

This sequence joins TRBV27 and TRBJ1-6, with no clear D. Germline lookup yields CDR1 MNHEY and CDR2 SMNVEV (reference sequence). V was clipped by 6 bases and J by 0 bases, with 15 bases between them. The CDR3 extends over 17 amino acids. The CDR3 DNA reads as TGTGCCAGCAGACAAAGGACGTCGAGCTCCTATAATTCACCCCTCCACTTT. Translating gives CASRQRTSSSYNSPLHF.

This clonotype was seen a few times. The CDR3: CASSFGGTGYEQYF. CDR3 DNA sequence: TGTGCCAGCAGTTTCGGGGGGACTGGGTACGAGCAGTACTTC. The genes are TRBV27 and TRBJ2-7; 7 bases line up with TRBD2. The CDR3 length is 14 residues. Trimming at V came to 3 bases and at J to 4 bases, leaving 6 bases not matched to a gene. Germline loops: CDR1 MNHEY, CDR2 SMNVEV (reference sequence).

There are many counts of this clonotype. V and J are TRBV7-8 and TRBJ1-1, with 7 bases lining up with TRBD1. Germline values: CDR1 SGHVS, CDR2 FQNEAQ. The CDR3 consists of 15 residues. J lost 10 bases, V lost 1 base, and 12 bases had no gene match. DNA of the CDR3: TGTGCCAGCAGCTTAGATTATAGACAGGGATCCGGAGCTTTCTTT. This gives the protein CASSLDYRQGSGAFF.

This clonotype was seen a few times. The chain has TRBV4-3 and TRBJ1-6; 10 bases are a match to TRBD1. CDR1 is LGHNA, CDR2 YSLEER, per germline. V dropped 3 bases and J dropped 5; count of bases not matched to a gene: 4. This CDR3 has 16 residues. The CDR3, as DNA: TGCGCCAGCAGCCAGCGGGACAGGGGAAATAATTCACCCCTCCACTTT. Its protein product is CASSQRDRGNNSPLHF.

Comment on this clonotype: The CDR3 carries no conserved terminal phenylalanine or tryptophan, so it likely arises from a read error. The chain uses TRBV7-2 and TRBJ2-3; 9 positions agree with TRBD2. The CDR3 has 15 residues. V lost 5 bases and J lost 1; bases outside the gene matches: 4. From germline, CDR1 is SGHTA and CDR2 FQGNSA. The CDR3 coding sequence is TGTGCCAGCAGCCCCAGACTAGCGGGCACAGATACGCAGTATTCT. It encodes CASSPRLAGTDTQYS.

DNA for the CDR3: TGCGCCAGCAGCCAAGATCTGGGAGCGGGGGTACTAGCCAAAAACATTCAGTACTTC. This sequence encodes CASSQDLGAGVLAKNIQYF. This chain joins TRBV4-1 and TRBJ2-4; 8 bases align to TRBD2. V trimming: 0 bases; J trimming: 0 bases; junction bases outside the gene matches: 10. Looked up from germline, CDR1 is MGHRA and CDR2 is YSYEKL. This CDR3 is built from 19 residues.

This sequence joins TRBV6-1 and TRBJ2-6, with 7 bases matching TRBD2. The CDR3 sequence is 15 residues long. V shed 3 bases and J 3 bases; nucleotides not matched to a gene: 2. CDR1 is MNHNS and CDR2 is SASEGT in the germline V gene. CDR3 amino acids: CASSEGGVGANVLTF. In DNA, the CDR3 is TGTGCCAGCAGTGAGGGGGGGGTTGGGGCCAACGTCCTGACTTTC.

This clonotype was observed a few times. The genes are TRBV29-1 and TRBJ2-5; D is perhaps TRBD2 (5 bases). CDR1 and CDR2 (germline): SQVTM, ANQGSEA. V lost 3 bases to trimming and J lost 4 bases, with 9 bases between them. This CDR3 contains 12 residues. The CDR3 nucleotides read TGCAGCGTTGATTACGGAGGAGAGACCCAGTACTTC. This translates into CSVDYGGETQYF.

Only a few counts were recorded for this clonotype. The rearrangement joins TRBV28 to TRBJ2-5; no firm D call. This CDR3 comprises 13 residues. Germline V CDR1 and CDR2: MDHEN, SYDVKM. Trimming pared 3 bases from V and 1 base from J, leaving 6 bases between. The CDR3 nucleotides read TGTGCCAGCAGTTTGATGGTCCAAGAGACCCAGTACTTC. Protein: CASSLMVQETQYF.